These T cell receptor beta chains were read from a single sample in a study of T cells in Graves' hyperthyroidism and ophthalmopathy. TCRdb re-called the multiplex PCR reads with MiXCR, one entry per CDR3 protein. Among 350,000 to 450,000 distinct CDR3 sequences listed, about 14% were seen once. Sequencing was done on a sample of blood. All receptors derive from a man aged 45-65 years with Graves' ophthalmopathy. Each CDR3 is given with its conserved first and last residue. A D gene is named only where the DNA matches it firmly. Part of the rows lack a size; the others show once, few, many or a class for expanded clones.

. many TRBJ1-2 TRBV7-9 15 CASSLASGSNYGYTF TGTGCCAGCAGCTTAGCATCAGGCTCTAACTATGGCTACACCTTC
. few TRBJ1-3 TRBV9 16 CASSVSTGLSGNTIYF TGTGCCAGCAGCGTATCTACGGGGCTCTCTGGAAACACCATATATTTT
. many TRBJ2-3 TRBV11-2 16 CASSLVAGPGTDTQYF TGTGCCAGCAGCTTAGTTGCAGGGCCTGGCACAGATACGCAGTATTTT
. many TRBJ1-1 TRBV18 13 CASSPTANTEAFF TGTGCCAGCTCACCCACAGCGAACACTGAAGCTTTCTTT
TRBD1 many TRBJ1-1 TRBV5-1 15 CASRGAGTGNTEAFF TGCGCCAGCAGGGGGGCCGGGACAGGGAACACTGAAGCTTTCTTT
. few TRBJ1-1 TRBV9 12 CASRGIDTEAFF TGTGCCAGCCGTGGGATTGACACTGAAGCTTTCTTT
. . TRBJ2-5 TRBV4-1 17 CASSQVGSSDIQETQYF TGCGCCAGCAGCCAAGTAGGATCTTCGGACATCCAAGAGACCCAGTACTTC
. few TRBJ1-2 TRBV19 14 CASSIDGFDYGYTF TGTGCCAGTAGTATAGATGGGTTCGACTATGGCTACACCTTC
. many TRBJ1-2 TRBV7-9 14 CASSQVGGNYGYTF TGTGCCAGCAGCCAAGTTGGGGGGAACTATGGCTACACCTTC
. . TRBJ2-2 TRBV24-1 14 CATRGSDYTGELFF TGTGCCACCAGGGGTAGCGACTACACCGGGGAGCTGTTTTTT
. many TRBJ2-7 TRBV9 15 CASSPTSGVTYEQYF TGTGCCAGCAGCCCCACCAGTGGGGTGACCTACGAGCAGTACTTC
. few TRBJ2-6 TRBV5-1 16 CASSLLSDSGANVLTF TGCGCCAGCAGCTTGTTGTCGGATTCTGGGGCCAACGTCCTGACTTTC
. many TRBJ1-1 TRBV6-1 12 CASVGQNTEAFF TGTGCCAGCGTCGGACAGAACACTGAAGCTTTCTTT
. few TRBJ2-3 TRBV4-1 15 CASSLGARATDTQYF TGCGCCAGCAGCCTCGGGGCCAGAGCCACAGATACGCAGTATTTT
. many TRBJ2-3 TRBV5-1 20 CASSPKITGILGTRTDTQYF TGCGCCAGCAGCCCCAAAATAACAGGGATTTTGGGAACTCGCACAGATACGCAGTATTTT
. many TRBJ2-7 TRBV20-1 16 CSARGWNSSLSSVQYF TGCAGTGCTAGAGGGTGGAACAGCTCTTTGAGTAGTGTGCAGTACTTC
TRBD2 few TRBJ2-1 TRBV19 16 CASSMEREGLTNEQFF TGTGCCAGTAGTATGGAGCGGGAGGGCCTGACCAATGAGCAGTTCTTC
. many TRBJ2-7 TRBV6-6 15 CASSYSISSSYEQYF TGTGCCAGCAGTTACTCGATTTCCAGCTCCTACGAGCAGTACTTC
TRBD1 many TRBJ2-7 TRBV28 13 CASSKAGGYEQYF TGTGCCAGCAGCAAAGCAGGGGGCTACGAGCAGTACTTC
. many TRBJ2-7 TRBV13 15 CASSQGVLVSYEQYF TGTGCCAGCAGCCAGGGAGTTTTGGTTTCCTACGAGCAGTACTTC
. . TRBJ2-1 TRBV12-3/TRBV12-4 16 CASSLSDFSSYNEQFF TGTGCCAGCAGTTTATCGGACTTTAGCTCCTACAATGAGCAGTTCTTC
TRBD2 . TRBJ2-3 TRBV19 21 CASNASRTPQRELWVADTQYF TGTGCCAGTAACGCCTCCCGGACTCCCCAGCGGGAGCTTTGGGTCGCAGATACGCAGTATTTT
. . TRBJ2-7 TRBV9 13 CASNGGSPYEQYF TGTGCCAGCAATGGCGGCAGCCCCTACGAGCAGTACTTC
TRBD2 many TRBJ2-3 TRBV2 14 CASRGGRSADTQYF TGTGCCAGCAGAGGCGGGAGGTCGGCAGATACGCAGTATTTT
. . TRBJ2-3 TRBV19 13 CASSETGFDTQYF TGTGCCAGTAGTGAAACAGGCTTTGATACGCAGTATTTT
TRBD1 many TRBJ2-1 TRBV2 15 CASSVGDREINEQFF TGTGCCAGCAGTGTCGGAGACAGGGAGATCAATGAGCAGTTCTTC
. few TRBJ2-4 TRBV6-2/TRBV6-3 17 CASSYGQLVLAKNIQYF TGTGCCAGCAGTTACGGACAACTAGTCCTAGCCAAAAACATTCAGTACTTC
. . TRBJ1-1 TRBV9 13 CASSVNVNTEAFF TGTGCCAGCAGCGTAAACGTGAACACTGAAGCTTTCTTT
TRBD2 many TRBJ2-7 TRBV11-3 16 CASSFPRSGRFYEQYF TGTGCCAGCAGCTTTCCCAGGAGCGGGAGATTCTACGAGCAGTACTTC
TRBD1 many TRBJ2-2 TRBV5-1 13 CASRQGVTGELFF TGCGCCAGCAGGCAGGGGGTCACCGGGGAGCTGTTTTTT
. many TRBJ1-4 TRBV3-1 14 CASSQGGKNEKLFF TGTGCCAGCAGTCAAGGAGGAAAGAATGAAAAACTGTTTTTT
TRBD2 many TRBJ2-3 TRBV7-8 16 CASRRSRAGETDTQYF TGTGCCAGCAGAAGAAGTCGAGCGGGAGAAACAGATACGCAGTATTTT
TRBD2 . TRBJ2-2 TRBV4-1 16 CASSQDRGRASGELFF TGCGCCAGCAGCCAAGATCGCGGGAGGGCCTCAGGGGAGCTGTTTTTT
. . TRBJ2-5 TRBV19 15 CASSPGQHGGETQYF TGTGCCAGTAGTCCAGGACAGCACGGGGGAGAGACCCAGTACTTC
. few TRBJ1-2 TRBV27 14 CASSFLGDSGGYTF TGTGCCAGCAGTTTTTTAGGGGATTCCGGGGGCTACACCTTC
TRBD2 once TRBJ2-1 TRBV29-1 13 CSPIAGGPNEQFF TGCAGCCCAATAGCGGGAGGGCCCAATGAGCAGTTCTTC